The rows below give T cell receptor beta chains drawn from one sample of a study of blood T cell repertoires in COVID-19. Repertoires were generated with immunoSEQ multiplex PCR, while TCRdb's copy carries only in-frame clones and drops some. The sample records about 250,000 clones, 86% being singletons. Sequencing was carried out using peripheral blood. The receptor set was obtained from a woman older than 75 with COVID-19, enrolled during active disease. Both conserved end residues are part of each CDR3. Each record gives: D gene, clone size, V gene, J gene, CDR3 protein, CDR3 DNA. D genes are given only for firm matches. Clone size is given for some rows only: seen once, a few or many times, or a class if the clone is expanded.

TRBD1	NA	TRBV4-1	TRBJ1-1	CASRKGLQGANTEAFF	TGCGCCAGCAGGAAAGGCTTGCAGGGGGCCAACACTGAAGCTTTCTTT
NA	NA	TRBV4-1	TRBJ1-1	CASSQKDSHNTEAFF	TGCGCCAGCAGCCAAAAGGACAGCCATAACACTGAAGCTTTCTTT
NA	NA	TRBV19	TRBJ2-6	CASKLQAGANVLTF	TGTGCCAGTAAGTTACAGGCTGGGGCCAACGTCCTGACTTTC
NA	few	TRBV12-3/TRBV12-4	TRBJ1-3	CASSPQGYTIYF	TGTGCCAGCAGTCCACAGGGATACACCATATATTTT
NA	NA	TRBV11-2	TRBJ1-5	CASSEGEKGNQPQHF	TGTGCCAGCAGCGAAGGGGAAAAAGGCAATCAGCCCCAGCATTTT
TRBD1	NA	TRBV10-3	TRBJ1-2	CAITAQGNNYGYTF	TGTGCCATCACGGCACAGGGGAACAACTATGGCTACACCTTC
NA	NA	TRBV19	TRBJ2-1	CASSDQGDYNEQFF	TGTGCCAGTAGTGACCAGGGCGACTACAATGAGCAGTTCTTC
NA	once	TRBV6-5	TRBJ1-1	CASSTDRVGTEAFF	TGTGCCAGCAGCACCGACCGGGTGGGCACTGAAGCTTTCTTT
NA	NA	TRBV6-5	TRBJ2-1	CASTRGKSDEQFF	TGTGCCAGCACGCGGGGAAAGAGTGATGAGCAGTTCTTC
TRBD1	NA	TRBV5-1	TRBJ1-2	CASSVGTGNGYTF	TGCGCCAGCAGCGTCGGGACAGGGAATGGCTACACCTTC
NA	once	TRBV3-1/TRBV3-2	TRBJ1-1	CASSQVWQGTEAFF	TGTGCCAGCAGCCAAGTCTGGCAGGGGACTGAAGCTTTCTTT
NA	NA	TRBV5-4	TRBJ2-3	CASSSLVQSTDTQYF	TGTGCCAGCAGCTCCCTTGTCCAGAGCACAGATACGCAGTATTTT
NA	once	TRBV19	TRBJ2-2	CAGSIDLGYSSINTGELFF	TGTGCCGGTAGTATAGATCTAGGCTATTCGAGTATTAACACCGGGGAGCTGTTTTTT
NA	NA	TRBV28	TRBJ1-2	CASSEVTYGYTF	TGTGCCAGCAGTGAGGTAACGTATGGCTACACCTTC
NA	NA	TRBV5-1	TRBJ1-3	CASSLGAGKNSGNTIYF	TGCGCCAGCAGCTTGGGAGCAGGCAAAAACTCTGGAAACACCATATATTTT
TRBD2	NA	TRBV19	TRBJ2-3	CASSSLKRGLTDTQYF	TGTGCCAGTAGCTCTCTGAAGCGGGGGCTAACAGATACGCAGTATTTT
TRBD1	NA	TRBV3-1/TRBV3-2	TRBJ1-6	CASSPNRGSPLHF	TGTGCCAGCAGCCCAAACAGGGGTTCACCCCTCCACTTT
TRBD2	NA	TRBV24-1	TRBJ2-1	CATSSSGGDYEQFF	TGTGCCACCTCCTCTAGCGGGGGGGATTATGAGCAGTTCTTC
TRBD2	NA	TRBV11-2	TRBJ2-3	CASSCPGLAGPTCTDTQYF	TGTGCCAGCAGCTGCCCGGGACTAGCGGGGCCTACTTGTACAGATACGCAGTATTTT
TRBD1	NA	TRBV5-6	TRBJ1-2	CASTRQGGYTF	TGTGCCAGCACCAGACAGGGGGGCTACACCTTC
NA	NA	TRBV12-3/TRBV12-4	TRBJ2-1	CASRGAENEQFF	TGTGCCAGCAGAGGGGCGGAAAATGAGCAGTTCTTC
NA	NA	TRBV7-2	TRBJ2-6	CASSPDTAGANVLTF	TGTGCCAGCAGCCCGGACACGGCTGGGGCCAACGTCCTGACTTTC
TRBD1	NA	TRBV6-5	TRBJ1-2	CASSYLRGHGYTF	TGTGCCAGCAGTTACCTCAGGGGGCATGGCTACACCTTC
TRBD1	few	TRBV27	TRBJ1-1	CASSNRDRRPTEAFF	TGTGCCAGCAGTAATCGGGACAGACGACCCACTGAAGCTTTCTTT
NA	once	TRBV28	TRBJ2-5	CASRGNRAQETQYF	TGTGCCAGCAGGGGGAACAGGGCACAAGAGACCCAGTACTTC
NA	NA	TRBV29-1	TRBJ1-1	CSVETGENTEAFF	TGCAGCGTTGAGACCGGGGAGAACACTGAAGCTTTCTTT
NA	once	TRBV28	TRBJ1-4	CASSVALATNEKLFF	TGTGCCAGCAGTGTGGCCCTAGCAACTAATGAAAAACTGTTTTTT
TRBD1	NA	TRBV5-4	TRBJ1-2	CASSPAGRGNYGYTF	TGTGCCAGCAGCCCGGCCGGCAGGGGGAACTATGGCTACACCTTC
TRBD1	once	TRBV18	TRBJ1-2	CASSPPGDRGRLNYGYTF	TGTGCCAGCTCACCACCGGGGGACAGGGGTCGCCTTAACTATGGCTACACCTTC
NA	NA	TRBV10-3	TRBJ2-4	CAISGDITGSKNIQYF	TGTGCCATCAGTGGGGATATTACAGGGTCCAAAAACATTCAGTACTTC
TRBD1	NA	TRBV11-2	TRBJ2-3	CASSNLDRGLNTQYF	TGTGCCAGCAGCAACCTCGACAGGGGGTTAAATACGCAGTATTTT
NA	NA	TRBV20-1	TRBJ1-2	CSASQGVDYGYTF	TGCAGTGCTAGTCAAGGGGTGGACTATGGCTACACCTTC
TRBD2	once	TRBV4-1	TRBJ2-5	CASSQVLVKGLAGGLPGETQYF	TGCGCCAGCAGCCAAGTTCTGGTTAAAGGACTAGCGGGGGGACTCCCCGGAGAGACCCAGTACTTC
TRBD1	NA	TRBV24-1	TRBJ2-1	CATSDYGTGLSYNEQFF	TGTGCCACCAGTGATTACGGGACAGGGCTCTCCTACAATGAGCAGTTCTTC
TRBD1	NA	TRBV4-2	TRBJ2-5	CASSQVEGRGETQYF	TGTGCCAGCAGCCAAGTCGAGGGCAGGGGGGAGACCCAGTACTTC
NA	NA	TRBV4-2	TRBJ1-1	CASSQGQGNTEAFF	TGTGCCAGCAGCCAAGGGCAGGGGAACACTGAAGCTTTCTTT
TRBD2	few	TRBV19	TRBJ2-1	CASSAAGGHGIEQFF	TGTGCCAGTAGTGCCGCGGGGGGGCACGGAATTGAGCAGTTCTTC
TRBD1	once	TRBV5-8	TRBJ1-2	CASSFGTGNYGYTF	TGTGCCAGCAGCTTTGGGACAGGCAACTATGGCTACACCTTC
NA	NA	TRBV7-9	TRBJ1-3	CASSLAGGAGGNTIYF	TGTGCCAGCAGCTTAGCCGGCGGGGCCGGTGGAAACACCATATATTTT
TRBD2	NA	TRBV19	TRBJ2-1	CASSIGERGVRFNEQFF	TGTGCCAGTAGTATCGGGGAACGGGGGGTCAGGTTCAATGAGCAGTTCTTC
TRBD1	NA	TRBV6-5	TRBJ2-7	CASSYTGQPIYEQYF	TGTGCCAGCAGTTATACGGGACAGCCTATCTACGAGCAGTACTTC
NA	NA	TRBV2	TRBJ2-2	CASSHLSGKSDTGELFF	TGTGCCAGCAGCCACCTTTCAGGGAAGTCGGACACCGGGGAGCTGTTTTTT